This TCR beta chain emerged from a study of cytomegalovirus exposure and HLA in healthy donors. This clone occurred once. Its antigen is not identified. The PCR used 60 Vbeta and 13 Jbeta primers. Assay: immunoSEQ multiplex PCR; the TCRdb copy retains only in-frame clones and omits some. The sample consists of about 200,000 clones, 80% to 90% of them appearing once. The germline V gene has CDR1 MDHEN and CDR2 SYDVKM. This CDR3 is 12 amino acids long. The V end was cut by 2 bases, the J end by 7 bases, with 8 bases between. Overall study results and limits: Specificity for CMV antigens was confirmed in vitro for three of the CMV-associated chains. Most TCR sequences were seen very rarely across donors, but some public TCRs occurred in many. In all likelihood, a cluster of highly shared sequence variants was a sequencing artifact.

The sample consisted of PBMCs. This sequence joins TRBV28 and TRBJ1-2; D is unresolved. The sequence came from a man aged 25-45 years in good health and CMV-seronegative. The CDR3 region is CASSLSGSGYTF. CDR3 DNA: TGTGCCAGCAGTTTAAGTGGGAGTGGCTACACCTTC.